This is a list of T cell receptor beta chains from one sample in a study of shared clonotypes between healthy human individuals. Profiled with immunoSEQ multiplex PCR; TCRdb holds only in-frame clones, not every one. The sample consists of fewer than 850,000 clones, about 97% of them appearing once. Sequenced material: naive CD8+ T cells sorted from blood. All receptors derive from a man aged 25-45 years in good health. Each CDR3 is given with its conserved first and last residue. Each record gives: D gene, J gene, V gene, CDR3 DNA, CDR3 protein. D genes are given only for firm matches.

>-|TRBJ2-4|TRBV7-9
TGTGCCAGCAGCAATAGAGAGGCCAAAAACATTCAGTACTTC
CASSNREAKNIQYF
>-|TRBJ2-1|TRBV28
TGTGCCAGCAGGTCCCCGCGGATGATCTACAATGAGCAGTTCTTC
CASRSPRMIYNEQFF
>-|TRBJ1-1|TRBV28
TGTGCCAGCAGTTATTTCGGGTCTGAAGCTTTCTTT
CASSYFGSEAFF
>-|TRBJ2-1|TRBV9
TGTGCCAGCAGCGTGTGGGGAGAAAATGAGCAGTTCTTC
CASSVWGENEQFF
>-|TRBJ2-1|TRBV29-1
TGCAGCGTTGAAGATTGGTCGAGAGACCACAATGAGCAGTTCTTC
CSVEDWSRDHNEQFF
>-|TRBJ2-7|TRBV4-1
TGCGCCAGCAGCCAAGATCCCGGGGACCACGAGCAGTACTTC
CASSQDPGDHEQYF
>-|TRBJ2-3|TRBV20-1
TGCAGTGCTCACCTCCTAGATACGCAGTATTTT
CSAHLLDTQYF
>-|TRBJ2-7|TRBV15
TGTGCCACCAGCAGAGGTCAAGGGAGAGACCACGAGCAGTACTTC
CATSRGQGRDHEQYF
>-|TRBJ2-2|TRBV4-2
TGTGCCAGCAGCCAAGGTTATCGGGAGTTTGACACCGGGGAGCTGTTTTTT
CASSQGYREFDTGELFF
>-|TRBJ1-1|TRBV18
TGTGCCAGCTCACCAACTTCCCGGGACTCTCGAGTATACACTGAAGCTTTCTTT
CASSPTSRDSRVYTEAFF
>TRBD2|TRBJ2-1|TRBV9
TGTGCCAGCAGCGTACTAGCGGGAGTTATGTATGAGCAGTTCTTC
CASSVLAGVMYEQFF
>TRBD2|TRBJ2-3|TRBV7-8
TGTGCCAGCAGCTCCCCTGGTGGACTAGCGGGGGTCCTACCTGGCACAGATACGCAGTATTTT
CASSSPGGLAGVLPGTDTQYF
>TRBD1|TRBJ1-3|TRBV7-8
TGTGCCAGCAGCTCGCGGACAGGCTCTGGAAACACCATATATTTT
CASSSRTGSGNTIYF
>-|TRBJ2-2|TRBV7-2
TGTGCCAGCAGCTTATTCGCGAACACCGGGGAGCTGTTTTTT
CASSLFANTGELFF
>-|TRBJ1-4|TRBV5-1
TGCGCCAGCAGCTTTGTTTGGGGCACGGGAGAAAAACTGTTTTTT
CASSFVWGTGEKLFF
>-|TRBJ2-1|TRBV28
TGTGCCAGCAGTTTTTCGGCTAGTGGGCACAATGAGCAGTTCTTC
CASSFSASGHNEQFF
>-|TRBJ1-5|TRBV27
TGTGCCAGCAGTTTATGGGCAGGGGTAGCGGGGCCCCAGCATTTT
CASSLWAGVAGPQHF
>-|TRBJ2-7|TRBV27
TGTGCCAGCAGAATAGGGGCGGGCCAGCCCTACGAGCAGTACTTC
CASRIGAGQPYEQYF
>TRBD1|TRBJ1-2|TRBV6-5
TGTGCCAGCAGCCAGACAGGGCTCGGCTACACCTTC
CASSQTGLGYTF
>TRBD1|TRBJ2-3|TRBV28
TGTGCCAGCAGCCTGACAGGGGGCGCGACAGATACGCAGTATTTT
CASSLTGGATDTQYF
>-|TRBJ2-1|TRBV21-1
TGTGCCAGCAGCAAACCTCCTCTTCTAGCGAACAATGAGCAGTTCTTC
CASSKPPLLANNEQFF
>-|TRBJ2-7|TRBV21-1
TGTGCCCCGACCGGGTTTGCGGGGGATTCCTCCTACGAGCAGTACTTC
CAPTGFAGDSSYEQYF
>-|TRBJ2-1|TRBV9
TGTGCCAGCAGCTTCCGACCCGGGACGACCGACAATGAGCAGTTCTTC
CASSFRPGTTDNEQFF
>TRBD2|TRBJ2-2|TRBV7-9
TGTGCCAGCAGCTTAGGTCTAGCGGGGAACACCGGGGAGCTGTTTTTT
CASSLGLAGNTGELFF
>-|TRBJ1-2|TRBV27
TGTGCCAGCAGTTTAATGGGGGCGCAGTTGGGCTACACCTTC
CASSLMGAQLGYTF
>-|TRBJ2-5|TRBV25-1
TGTGCCAGCAGTGGGACTCGTACTATGGGGCAAGAGACCCAGTACTTC
CASSGTRTMGQETQYF
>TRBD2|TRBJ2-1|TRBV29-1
TGCAGCGTCCTTCGGGACACCCCTAGCGGGAGTATCCATGAGCAGTTCTTC
CSVLRDTPSGSIHEQFF
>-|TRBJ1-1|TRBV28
TGTGCCAGCAGTTTAGTGCGGGGATATACTGAAGCTTTCTTT
CASSLVRGYTEAFF
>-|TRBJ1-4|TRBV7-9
TGTGCCAGCAGTTTTACCCCAGGAACCACTAATGAAAAACTGTTTTTT
CASSFTPGTTNEKLFF